These T cell receptor beta chains were read from a single sample in a study of blood T cell repertoires in COVID-19. Clones were sequenced by immunoSEQ multiplex PCR, and TCRdb holds only the in-frame ones, with some missing. In the table there are 100,000 or so clones, roughly 90% of which are singletons. What was sequenced was peripheral blood. The source is a woman aged 60-70 years with acute or convalescent COVID-19. Both conserved end residues are part of each CDR3. D genes are given only for firm matches. Clone size is given for some rows only: seen once, a few or many times, or a class if the clone is expanded.

>TRBJ1-1|NA|TRBD1|TRBV7-9
CASSLGDRNTEAFF
TGTGCCAGTTCCCTGGGGGACAGGAACACTGAAGCTTTCTTT
>TRBJ2-3|NA|TRBD2|TRBV11-3
CASSLGPWTSGTTDTQYF
TGTGCCAGCAGCTTAGGACCGTGGACTAGCGGCACCACAGATACGCAGTATTTT
>TRBJ1-5|NA|TRBD1|TRBV19
CASSFLPPGQGHQPQHF
TGTGCCAGTAGTTTTCTCCCTCCGGGACAGGGACATCAGCCCCAGCATTTT
>TRBJ2-7|once|TRBD2|TRBV6-5
CASSGTSGDSYEQYF
TGTGCCAGCAGCGGGACTAGCGGGGACTCCTACGAGCAGTACTTC
>TRBJ1-1|NA|TRBD1|TRBV5-1
CASSPLTGQPEAFF
TGCGCCAGCAGTCCCTTGACAGGGCAACCTGAAGCTTTCTTT
>TRBJ2-5|NA|TRBD1|TRBV5-6
CASSPTGIETQYF
TGTGCCAGCAGCCCGACAGGGATTGAGACCCAGTACTTC
>TRBJ2-7|NA|TRBD1|TRBV7-6
CASSLARTGNYHYEQYF
TGTGCCAGCAGCTTAGCCCGGACAGGGAACTATCACTACGAGCAGTACTTC
>TRBJ2-4|once|TRBD1|TRBV6-6
CASSSGTGEDRQAKNIQYF
TGTGCCAGCAGCTCCGGGACAGGGGAAGACCGACAGGCCAAAAACATTCAGTACTTC
>TRBJ1-2|NA|TRBD1|TRBV24-1
CATSDTGGAYGYTF
TGTGCCACCAGTGACACAGGGGGCGCTTATGGCTACACCTTC
>TRBJ2-1|NA|TRBD2|TRBV7-9
CASSLGTSGNNEQFF
TGTGCCAGCAGCTTAGGGACTAGCGGGAATAATGAGCAGTTCTTC
>TRBJ1-1|NA|NA|TRBV10-1
CASHPPGDTEAFF
TGCGCCAGCCATCCCCCAGGGGACACTGAAGCTTTCTTT
>TRBJ1-1|few|TRBD1|TRBV19
CASSTGRGRGRQAFF
TGTGCCAGTAGTACCGGAAGAGGTAGGGGGCGGCAAGCTTTCTTT